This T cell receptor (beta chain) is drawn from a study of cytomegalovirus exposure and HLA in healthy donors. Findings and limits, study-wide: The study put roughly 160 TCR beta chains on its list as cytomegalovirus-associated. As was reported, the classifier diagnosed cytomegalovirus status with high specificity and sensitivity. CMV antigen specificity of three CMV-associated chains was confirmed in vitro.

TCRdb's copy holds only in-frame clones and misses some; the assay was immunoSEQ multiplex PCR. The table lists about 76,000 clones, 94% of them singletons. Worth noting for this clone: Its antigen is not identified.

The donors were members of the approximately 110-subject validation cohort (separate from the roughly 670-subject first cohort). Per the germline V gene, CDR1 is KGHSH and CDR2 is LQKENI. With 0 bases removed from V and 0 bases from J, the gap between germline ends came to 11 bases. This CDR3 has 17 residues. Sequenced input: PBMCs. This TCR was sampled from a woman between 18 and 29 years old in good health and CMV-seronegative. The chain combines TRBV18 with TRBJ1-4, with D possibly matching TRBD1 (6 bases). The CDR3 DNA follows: TGTGCCAGCTCACCACCGATGGGGGCCTCAACTAATGAAAAACTGTTTTTT. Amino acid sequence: CASSPPMGASTNEKLFF. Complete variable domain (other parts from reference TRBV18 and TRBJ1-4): NAGVMQNPRHLVRRRGQEARLRCSPMKGHSHVYWYRQLPEEGLKFMVYLQKENIIDESGMPKERFSAEFPKEGPSILRIQQVVRGDSAAYFCASSPPMGASTNEKLFFGSGTQLSVL.